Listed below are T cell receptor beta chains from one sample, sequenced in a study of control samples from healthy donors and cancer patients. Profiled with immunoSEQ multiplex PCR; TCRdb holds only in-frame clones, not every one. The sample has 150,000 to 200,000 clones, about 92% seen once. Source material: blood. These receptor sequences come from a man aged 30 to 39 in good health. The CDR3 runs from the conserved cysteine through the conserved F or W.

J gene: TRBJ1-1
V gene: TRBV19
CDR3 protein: CASTRKPGASSEAFF

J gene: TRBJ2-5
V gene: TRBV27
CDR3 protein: CASSLSPGAGQETQYF

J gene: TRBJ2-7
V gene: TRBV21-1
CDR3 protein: CASRSDRAYEQYF

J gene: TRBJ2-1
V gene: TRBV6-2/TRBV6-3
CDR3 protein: CASSALSSYNEQFF

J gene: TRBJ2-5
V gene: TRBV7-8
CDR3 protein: CASSLDRGRSETQYF

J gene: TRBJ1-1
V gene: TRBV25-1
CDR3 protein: CASRGALVGGTEAFF

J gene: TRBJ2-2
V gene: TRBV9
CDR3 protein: CASSLSGGSTGELFF

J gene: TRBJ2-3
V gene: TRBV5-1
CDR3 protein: CASSFGTSGPGDTQYF

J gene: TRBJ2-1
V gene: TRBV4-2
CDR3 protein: CASSQVGWTELNEQFF

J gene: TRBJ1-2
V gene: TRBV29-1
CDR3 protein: CSVVDRGNYGYTF

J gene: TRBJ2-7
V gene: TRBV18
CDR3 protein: CASSPASGGSYEQYF

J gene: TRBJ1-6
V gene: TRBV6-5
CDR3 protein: CASRVQGGNSPLHF

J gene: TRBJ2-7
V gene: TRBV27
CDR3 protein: CASFSVSYEQYF

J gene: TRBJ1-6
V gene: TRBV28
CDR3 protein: CASSFGSSSYNSPLHF

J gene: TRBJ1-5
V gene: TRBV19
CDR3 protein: CASIGGRSNQPQHF

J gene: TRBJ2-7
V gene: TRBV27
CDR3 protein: CASSHRTSGTQPYEQYF